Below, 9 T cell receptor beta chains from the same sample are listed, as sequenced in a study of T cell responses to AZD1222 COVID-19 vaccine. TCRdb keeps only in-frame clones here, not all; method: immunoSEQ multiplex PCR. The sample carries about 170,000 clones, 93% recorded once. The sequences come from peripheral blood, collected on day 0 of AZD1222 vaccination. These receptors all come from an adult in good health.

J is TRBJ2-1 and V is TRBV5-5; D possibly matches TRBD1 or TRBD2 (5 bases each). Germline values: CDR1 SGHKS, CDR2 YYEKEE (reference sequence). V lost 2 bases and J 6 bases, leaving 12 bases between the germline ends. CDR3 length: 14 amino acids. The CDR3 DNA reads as TGTGCCAGCAGCTTTTCGGGGCCCGGCAATGAGCAGTTCTTC. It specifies CASSFSGPGNEQFF. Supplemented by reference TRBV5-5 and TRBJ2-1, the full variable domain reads DAGVTQSPTHLIKTRGQQVTLRCSPISGHKSVSWYQQVLGQGPQFIFQYYEKEERGRGNFPDRFSARQFPNYSSELNVNALLLGDSALYLCASSFSGPGNEQFFGPGTRLTVL.

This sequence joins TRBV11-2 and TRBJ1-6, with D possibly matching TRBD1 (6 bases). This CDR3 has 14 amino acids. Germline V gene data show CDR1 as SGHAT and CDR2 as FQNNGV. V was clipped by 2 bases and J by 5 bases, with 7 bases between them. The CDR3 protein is CASSLKGDNSPLHF. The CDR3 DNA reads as TGTGCCAGCAGCTTAAAGGGGGATAATTCACCCCTCCACTTT. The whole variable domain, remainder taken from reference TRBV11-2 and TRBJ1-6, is EAGVAQSPRYKIIEKRQSVAFWCNPISGHATLYWYQQILGQGPKLLIQFQNNGVVDDSQLPKDRFSAERLKGVDSTLKIQPAKLEDSAVYLCASSLKGDNSPLHFGNGTRLTVT.

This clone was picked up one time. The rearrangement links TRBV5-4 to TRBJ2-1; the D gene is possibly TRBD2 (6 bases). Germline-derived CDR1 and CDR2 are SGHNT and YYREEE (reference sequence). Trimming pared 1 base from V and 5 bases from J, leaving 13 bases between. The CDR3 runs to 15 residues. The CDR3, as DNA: TGTGCCAGCAGCTTGAGGACTATACCAAACAATGAGCAGTTCTTC. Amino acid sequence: CASSLRTIPNNEQFF.

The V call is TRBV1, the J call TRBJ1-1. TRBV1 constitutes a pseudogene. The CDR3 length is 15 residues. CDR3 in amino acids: CTSSQEGWGNTEAFF. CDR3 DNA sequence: TGCACCAGCAGCCAAGAGGGTTGGGGGAACACTGAAGCTTTCTTT.

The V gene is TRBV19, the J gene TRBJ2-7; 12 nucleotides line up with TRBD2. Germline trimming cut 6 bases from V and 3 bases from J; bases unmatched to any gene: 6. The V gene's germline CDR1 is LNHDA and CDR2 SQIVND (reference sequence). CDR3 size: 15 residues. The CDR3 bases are TGTGCCAGTAGCATGACGGGACTAGCGGGCTACGAGCAGTACTTC. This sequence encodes CASSMTGLAGYEQYF.

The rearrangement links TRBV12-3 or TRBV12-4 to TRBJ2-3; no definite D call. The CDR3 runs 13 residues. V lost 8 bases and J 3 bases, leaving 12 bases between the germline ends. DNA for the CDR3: TGTGCCAGCTGTAGGCTGGGAACAGATACGCAGTATTTT. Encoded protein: CASCRLGTDTQYF.

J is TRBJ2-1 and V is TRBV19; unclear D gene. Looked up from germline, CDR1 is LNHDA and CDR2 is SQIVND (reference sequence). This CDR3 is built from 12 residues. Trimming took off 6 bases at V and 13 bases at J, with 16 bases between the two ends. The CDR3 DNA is TGTGCCAGTAGATTGAGTGGGCAGATACAGTTCTTC. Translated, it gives CASRLSGQIQFF.

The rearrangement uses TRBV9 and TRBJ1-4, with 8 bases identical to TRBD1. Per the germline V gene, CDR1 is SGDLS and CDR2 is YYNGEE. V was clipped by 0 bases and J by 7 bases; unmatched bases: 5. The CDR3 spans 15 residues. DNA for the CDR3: TGTGCCAGCAGCGTAGGTACAGGGGGTCCTGAAAAACTGTTTTTT. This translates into CASSVGTGGPEKLFF.

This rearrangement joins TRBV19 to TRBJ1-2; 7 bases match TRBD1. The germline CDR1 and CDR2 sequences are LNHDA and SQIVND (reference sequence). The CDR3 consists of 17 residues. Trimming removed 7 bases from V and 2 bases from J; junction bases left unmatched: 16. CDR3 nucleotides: TGTGCCAGTACCTCATTGGGGGGACAGTCAAGGAACTATGGCTACACCTTC. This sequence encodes CASTSLGGQSRNYGYTF.